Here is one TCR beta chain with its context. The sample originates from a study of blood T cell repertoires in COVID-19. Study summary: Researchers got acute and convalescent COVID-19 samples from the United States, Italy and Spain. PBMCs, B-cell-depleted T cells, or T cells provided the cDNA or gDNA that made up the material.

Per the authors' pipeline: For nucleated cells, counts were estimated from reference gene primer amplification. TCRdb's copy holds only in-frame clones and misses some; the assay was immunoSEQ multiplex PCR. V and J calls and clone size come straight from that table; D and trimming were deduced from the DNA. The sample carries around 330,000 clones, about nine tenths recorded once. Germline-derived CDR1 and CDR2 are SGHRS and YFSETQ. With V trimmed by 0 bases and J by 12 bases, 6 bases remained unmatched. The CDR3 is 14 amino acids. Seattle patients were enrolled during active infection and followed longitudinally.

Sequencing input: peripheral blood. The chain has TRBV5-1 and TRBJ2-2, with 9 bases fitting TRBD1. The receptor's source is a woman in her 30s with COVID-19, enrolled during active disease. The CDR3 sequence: CASSLAGQGEQLFF. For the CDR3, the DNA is TGCGCCAGCAGCTTGGCGGGACAGGGTGAACAGCTGTTTTTT.